A single count supports the clone carrying this T cell receptor beta chain. Its target is unknown. The V end lost 3 bases, the J end lost 11 bases, and 10 bases lay between the germline ends. CDR1 is MGHRA and CDR2 is YSYEKL in the germline V gene. This CDR3 spans 11 amino acids. Both 60 Vbeta primers and 13 Jbeta primers went into the PCR. In the authors' methods: As a later analysis found, there were tens of millions of unique TCR beta chains, of which roughly 11 million were shared. Some clones are missing from TCRdb's copy, which holds only in-frame ones; the method was immunoSEQ multiplex PCR. Clone size and V and J calls were adopted from that table, with D and trimming inferred from the DNA. The data show more than 150,000 clones, with over 75% seen just once and about 0.24% held by the top ten. This specimen belongs to a study of cytomegalovirus exposure and HLA in healthy donors. Study observations and caveats: Previous analysis showed most TCR beta V segments were productive about 87% or about 30% of the time. TCR sequences were mostly rare, though some public TCRs occurred in many donors.

Sequences were obtained from PBMCs. The rearrangement links TRBV4-1 to TRBJ2-5; D ambiguous. The receptor's source is a girl less than two years old in good health and CMV-seronegative. In DNA, the CDR3 is TGCGCCAGCAGCCAGTGGAGTAAGCAGTACTTC. Protein: CASSQWSKQYF.